Listed here are 22 T cell receptor beta chains from one sample, sequenced in a study of blood T cell repertoires in COVID-19. Only in-frame clones appear in the TCRdb table, and some are missing; sequencing was by immunoSEQ multiplex PCR. The data hold some 210,000 clones, with approximately 89% observed a single time. The specimen was peripheral blood. The receptors shown here come from a woman in her 40s with acute or convalescent COVID-19.

The chain recombines TRBV10-3 with TRBJ2-1, with TRBD1 identical over 9 bases. The V gene's germline CDR1 is ENHRY and CDR2 SYGVKD. The V gene end was trimmed by 3 bases and the J gene end by 8 bases; junction bases not matched to a gene: 5. The CDR3 is 14 amino acids. CDR3: CAISDTTGGYEQFF. The CDR3 nucleotides read TGTGCCATCAGTGACACGACAGGGGGATATGAGCAGTTCTTC.

The chain uses TRBV27 and TRBJ1-2; D uncertain. Germline CDR1 MNHEY, CDR2 SMNVEV (reference sequence). V was shortened by 6 bases and J by 8 bases, with 19 bases between the two germline ends. The CDR3 contains 14 residues. CDR3 nucleotide sequence: TGTGCCAGCAGACCCTACGTGTCGGGTGAAGGCTACACCTTC. Translating gives CASRPYVSGEGYTF.

J is TRBJ2-7 and V is TRBV11-3, with TRBD1 matching over 7 bases. This CDR3 comprises 20 residues. The ends lost 3 bases at V and 9 bases at J; junction bases unmatched: 29. Germline CDR1 and CDR2: SGHNT and YENEEA. CDR3 sequence (DNA): TGTGCCAGCAGCTTCGACGAGCCCAGCCCGGGACAGATATACCTCAACGGGCAGTACGTC. Its protein product is CASSFDEPSPGQIYLNGQYV.

The rearrangement joins TRBV19 to TRBJ1-6; D gene unclear. There are 14 residues in the CDR3. The germline V gene has CDR1 LNHDA and CDR2 SQIVND (reference sequence). The V end was cut by 5 bases, the J end by 14 bases, with 19 bases between. This CDR3 reads CASSASGKRWTLHF. CDR3 DNA sequence: TGTGCCAGTAGTGCGTCGGGGAAAAGGTGGACCCTCCACTTT.

This clone appeared a few times. The V call is TRBV7-3, the J call TRBJ2-2; TRBD1 matches 7 bases. Trimming removed 4 bases from V and 6 bases from J; junction bases left unmatched: 2. This CDR3 has 13 amino acids. Germline V gene data show CDR1 as SGHTA and CDR2 as FQGTGA. In DNA, the CDR3 is TGTGCCAGCAGCTCAACAGGGGCCGGGGAGCTGTTTTTT. Translated: CASSSTGAGELFF.

This clone was detected only once. This rearrangement joins TRBV9 to TRBJ1-2; D unresolved. Trimming removed 3 bases from V and 0 bases from J, with 12 bases in between. This CDR3 region has 15 residues. Germline CDR1 and CDR2: SGDLS and YYNGEE. CDR3 nucleotides: TGTGCCAGCAGCGCTCAGACCGGAGCTAACTATGGCTACACCTTC. It encodes CASSAQTGANYGYTF.

This clone occurred once. The chain uses TRBV27 and TRBJ1-3, with no clear D. The V and J ends lost 2 bases and 0 bases respectively, with 17 bases between them. The CDR3 sequence is 18 residues long. Germline CDR1 reads MNHEY; CDR2 reads SMNVEV (reference sequence). The CDR3 coding sequence is TGTGCCAGCAGTTTAAATGTACTACGGTTTTACTCTGGAAACACCATATATTTT. This sequence encodes CASSLNVLRFYSGNTIYF.

This clone is a singleton in its sample. V gene TRBV5-4 combines with J gene TRBJ2-3, with TRBD2 matching over 8 bases. This CDR3 is built from 15 residues. The junction had 5 bases not matched to a gene; V was cut back by 0 bases and J by 5 bases. Germline V gene sequence: CDR1 SGHNT, CDR2 YYREEE (reference sequence). CDR3 loop: CASSLGAGALDTQYF. CDR3 nucleotide sequence: TGTGCCAGCAGCTTGGGAGCGGGGGCCTTAGATACGCAGTATTTT.

The J gene is TRBJ2-5, the V gene TRBV11-2, with 7 bases aligning to TRBD1. The CDR3 is 15 residues long. The junction had 4 bases not matched to a gene; V was cut back by 1 base and J by 2 bases. Germline lookup yields CDR1 SGHAT and CDR2 FQNNGV. The CDR3 DNA reads TGTGCCAGCAGCTTAGCCGGGACAGTTCAAGAGACCCAGTACTTC. Translated, it gives CASSLAGTVQETQYF.

This clone was seen only once. The rearrangement links TRBV10-3 to TRBJ1-2; 8 bases match TRBD1. Per the germline V gene, CDR1 is ENHRY and CDR2 is SYGVKD. The CDR3 spans 16 residues. After removal of 4 bases from V and 0 bases from J, the junction contained 7 bases not matched to a gene. CDR3 DNA: TGTGCCATCAGTGGGGGGACAGGAGTACCTAACTATGGCTACACCTTC. Translating gives CAISGGTGVPNYGYTF.

CDR3 amino acids: CARSGPREGSTDTQYF. Written as DNA, the CDR3 is TGTGCCAGATCAGGCCCCAGGGAGGGGAGCACAGATACGCAGTATTTT. The chain has TRBV28 and TRBJ2-3; 7 bases are shared with TRBD2. CDR1 MDHEN and CDR2 SYDVKM come from the germline V gene. Germline trimming cut 9 bases from V and 0 bases from J; bases unmatched to any gene: 12. The length of the CDR3 is 16 residues. The variable domain in full, completed from reference TRBV28 and TRBJ2-3, reads DVKVTQSSRYLVKRTGEKVFLECVQDMDHENMFWYRQDPGLGLRLIYFSYDVKMKEKGDIPEGYSVSREKKERFSLILESASTNQTSMYLCARSGPREGSTDTQYFGPGTRLTVL.

This chain links TRBV28 with TRBJ2-3, with 7 bases aligning to TRBD1. The CDR3 totals 18 residues. The V gene's germline CDR1 is MDHEN and CDR2 SYDVKM. Losses at the gene ends were 6 bases for V and 2 bases for J; bases not matched to a gene: 17. The DNA for the CDR3 is TGTGCCAGCAGCCAAGGGGGCCTGGGGCCGTCTTACACAGATACGCAGTATTTT. It yields the protein CASSQGGLGPSYTDTQYF.

The chain couples TRBV7-9 to TRBJ2-5, with D possibly TRBD2 on 6 matching bases. Trimming took off 2 bases at V and 0 bases at J, with 13 bases between the two ends. CDR3 size: 16 residues. Germline assignment: CDR1 SEHNR and CDR2 FQNEAQ (reference sequence). The CDR3 DNA follows: TGTGCCAGCAGCTTATTAGGGAGGCCCTACCAAGAGACCCAGTACTTC. It encodes CASSLLGRPYQETQYF.

V usage is TRBV11-2 and J usage is TRBJ2-3; 11 nucleotides match TRBD2. J lost 2 bases, V lost 7 bases, and 2 bases had no gene match. The CDR3 covers 14 residues. Germline CDR1 is SGHAT and CDR2 is FQNNGV. In DNA, the CDR3 is TGTGCCAGCAAACTAGCGGGGGCCACAGATACGCAGTATTTT. Translated, it gives CASKLAGATDTQYF.

The gene calls are TRBV7-8 and TRBJ1-5; 7 nucleotides match TRBD1. CDR1 and CDR2 from the germline V gene are SGHVS and FQNEAQ. The CDR3 has 14 amino acids. The ends lost 5 bases at V and 6 bases at J; junction bases unmatched: 7. CDR3 nucleotide sequence: TGTGCCAGCAGCCCGAACAGGGGACCTCAGCCCCAGCATTTT. Translation gives CASSPNRGPQPQHF. Full variable domain (remainder filled in from reference TRBV7-8 and TRBJ1-5): GAGVSQSPRYKVAKRGQDVALRCDPISGHVSLFWYQQALGQGPEFLTYFQNEAQLDKSGLPSDRFFAERPEGSVSTLKIQRTQQEDSAVYLCASSPNRGPQPQHFGDGTRLSIL.

The CDR3 here is CASRAGQVDNSPLHF. For the CDR3, the DNA is TGCGCCAGCAGGGCGGGACAGGTGGATAATTCACCCCTCCACTTT. The chain uses TRBV4-1 and TRBJ1-6, with TRBD1 matching 8 bases. The CDR3 is 15 amino acids. Germline-derived CDR1 and CDR2 are MGHRA and YSYEKL. With 6 bases clipped from V and 5 bases from J, the junction kept 6 bases outside the gene matches.

This chain uses TRBV12-3 or TRBV12-4 with TRBJ1-1, with D uncertain. CDR3 length: 13 residues. Between the trimmed V and J ends, which lost 3 bases and 6 bases, there was a span of 11 bases. CDR3 sequence: CASSFLFLSEAFF. The CDR3 DNA reads as TGTGCCAGCAGTTTTTTATTTCTCTCTGAAGCTTTCTTT.

The chain carries TRBV21-1 and TRBJ2-2; TRBD2 was called by the table and not checked on the DNA. TRBV21-1 is shown as a pseudogene. The CDR3 runs 18 residues. In nucleotides, the CDR3 is TGTGCCAGCAGCAAAGTAGAGGGTTGTGGTCCGTGGTTTGGGGAGCTGTTTTTT. Translating it yields CASSKVEGCGPWFGELFF.

The V gene is TRBV18, the J gene TRBJ1-6; D call uncertain. The CDR3 contains 14 residues. V lost 0 bases and J lost 10, with 10 bases in between. CDR1 KGHSH and CDR2 LQKENI come from the germline V gene. The chain's CDR3 is CASSPPGRQSPLHF. The CDR3 DNA is TGTGCCAGCTCACCACCGGGCAGGCAATCACCCCTCCACTTT.

The chain is built from TRBV25-1 and TRBJ1-6; 7 positions match TRBD1. This CDR3 comprises 14 residues. Germline V CDR1 and CDR2: MGHDK, SYGVNS. V dropped 6 bases and J dropped 5; count of bases not matched to a gene: 4. CDR3 sequence (DNA): TGTGCCAGCAGCACCGGGACAGATAATTCACCCCTCCACTTT. Protein product: CASSTGTDNSPLHF.

This chain joins TRBV7-6 and TRBJ2-7; TRBD1 might be the D (6 bases). The V end lost 1 base, the J end lost 7 bases, and 14 bases lay between the germline ends. This CDR3 is built from 14 residues. Germline CDR1 and CDR2: SGHVS and FNYEAQ. Here the CDR3 DNA reads TGTGCCAGCAGCTTAGGGTTAGGGGGTGATGAGCAGTACGTC. It specifies CASSLGLGGDEQYV.

The CDR3: CASSQTGTDYGYTF. Written as DNA, the CDR3 is TGTGCCAGTAGCCAGACCGGGACAGACTATGGCTACACCTTC. This sequence joins TRBV19 and TRBJ1-2, with 7 bases fitting TRBD1. V lost 6 bases, J lost 3 bases, and 7 bases stayed unmatched. The CDR3 is 14 amino acids. Germline assignment: CDR1 LNHDA and CDR2 SQIVND (reference sequence). The entire variable domain, with the rest obtained from reference TRBV19 and TRBJ1-2, is as follows: DGGITQSPKYLFRKEGQNVTLSCEQNLNHDAMYWYRQDPGQGLRLIYYSQIVNDFQKGDIAEGYSVSREKKESFPLTVTSAQKNPTAFYLCASSQTGTDYGYTFGSGTRLTVV.